Below, 26 T cell receptor beta chains from the same sample are listed, as sequenced in a study of shared clonotypes between healthy human individuals. Generated by immunoSEQ multiplex PCR, the TCRdb table keeps only in-frame clones and is missing some. This table holds 1,100,000 or so clones, 75% to 80% found once. The sequenced sample was memory CD4+ T cells from PBMCs. Subset specified: CD45RA-negative fraction. The receptors stem from a man younger than 30 in good health. Some clones in this sample may be carry-over from other donors' samples.

This sequence joins TRBV29-1 and TRBJ1-1, with D hard to call. CDR1 and CDR2 (germline): SQVTM, ANQGSEA. Trimming removed 6 bases from V and 3 bases from J, with 14 bases in between. This CDR3 is built from 13 residues. CDR3 protein: CSVTDSKDTEAFF. The CDR3 coding sequence is TGCAGCGTCACCGACTCTAAGGACACTGAAGCTTTCTTT. Looking up the rest from reference TRBV29-1 and TRBJ1-1 gives the full variable domain: SAVISQKPSRDICQRGTSLTIQCQVDSQVTMMFWYRQQPGQSLTLIATANQGSEATYESGFVIDKFPISRPNLTFSTLTVSNMSPEDSSIYLCSVTDSKDTEAFFGQGTRLTVV.

This clone was found a few times. This chain links TRBV10-3 with TRBJ2-1, with 16 bases aligning to TRBD2. Germline assignment: CDR1 ENHRY and CDR2 SYGVKD. This CDR3 region has 18 residues. The V gene end was trimmed by 11 bases and the J gene end by 5 bases; junction bases not matched to a gene: 15. The CDR3 is CAASPSGTSGRVDNEQFF. The CDR3 DNA sequence: TGTGCCGCCTCCCCGTCCGGGACTAGCGGGAGGGTGGACAATGAGCAGTTCTTC.

V and J are TRBV7-9 and TRBJ1-5; TRBD1 matches at 9 bases. CDR3 length: 16 amino acids. V shed 5 bases and J 7 bases; nucleotides not matched to a gene: 12. Germline V gene sequence: CDR1 SEHNR, CDR2 FQNEAQ (reference sequence). CDR3 DNA sequence: TGTGCCAGCAGCGGCTCGGACAGGGGAATGGGCCAGCCCCAGCATTTT. Translating it yields CASSGSDRGMGQPQHF.

The chain uses TRBV28 and TRBJ2-7; D is possibly TRBD1 or TRBD2 (5 bases each). V lost 8 bases to trimming and J lost 7 bases, with 24 bases between them. The germline V gene has CDR1 MDHEN and CDR2 SYDVKM. There are 15 residues in the CDR3. The chain's CDR3 is CASVPGGGSSGEQYF. The CDR3 nucleotides read TGTGCCAGCGTGCCCGGTGGGGGATCGTCGGGGGAGCAGTACTTC.

This clone has only one observation. The chain employs TRBV6-1 and TRBJ2-5, with 8 bases lining up with TRBD1. Trimming took 4 bases from V and 4 from J; bases not matched to a gene: 14. The germline CDR1 and CDR2 sequences are MNHNS and SASEGT. This CDR3 is 17 amino acids long. Here the CDR3 reads CASSALSAGGERETQYF. In nucleotides, the CDR3 is TGTGCCAGCAGTGCTCTCTCTGCAGGGGGCGAGAGAGAGACCCAGTACTTC.

On this clone itself: Different DNA sequences within this sample yield the same CDR3. The V gene is TRBV28, the J gene TRBJ1-1; 7 positions agree with TRBD1. In germline, CDR1 is MDHEN, CDR2 SYDVKM. The CDR3 is made up of 15 amino acids. V lost 6 bases and J lost 2; bases outside the gene matches: 9. The CDR3 DNA is TGTGCCAGCAGCCCACAGGGGTGGGGCAACACTGAAGCTTTCTTT. Translation gives CASSPQGWGNTEAFF. The full variable domain, with the rest looked up from reference TRBV28 and TRBJ1-1, is DVKVTQSSRYLVKRTGEKVFLECVQDMDHENMFWYRQDPGLGLRLIYFSYDVKMKEKGDIPEGYSVSREKKERFSLILESASTNQTSMYLCASSPQGWGNTEAFFGQGTRLTVV.

The chain employs TRBV19 and TRBJ1-2; the D is unclear. CDR3 length equals 12 residues. Trimming shortened V by 7 bases and J by 4 bases, and 10 bases separated the two germline ends. From germline, CDR1 is LNHDA and CDR2 SQIVND (reference sequence). The CDR3 region has the DNA TGTGCCAGTACCCCAGGTGGCTATGGCTACACCTTC. This encodes CASTPGGYGYTF.

This clone was seen more than once but under ten times. The chain employs TRBV28 and TRBJ2-5; 8 nucleotides agree with TRBD1. Unmatched junction bases numbered 3, after V lost 5 bases and J lost 1 base. The V gene's germline CDR1 is MDHEN and CDR2 SYDVKM. There are 14 residues in the CDR3. CDR3 bases: TGTGCCAGCAGTATACAGGGGGTCCAAGAGACCCAGTACTTC. Its translation is CASSIQGVQETQYF.

This chain joins TRBV7-3 and TRBJ2-2; D possibly corresponds to TRBD2 (6 bases). In germline, CDR1 is SGHTA, CDR2 FQGTGA. The length of the CDR3 is 17 residues. V was clipped by 2 bases and J by 6 bases, with 19 bases between them. CDR3 in amino acids: CASSLLPSAPFPGELFF. The CDR3 DNA reads TGTGCCAGCAGCTTACTACCTAGCGCCCCTTTCCCCGGGGAGCTGTTTTTT.

CDR3 coding DNA: TGCGCCAGCAGCTTGCAGGGGGCAGGTCAGCCCCAGCATTTT. Translated: CASSLQGAGQPQHF. V gene TRBV5-1 combines with J gene TRBJ1-5, with 8 bases matching TRBD1. The ends lost 1 base at V and 6 bases at J; junction bases unmatched: 3. The V gene's germline CDR1 is SGHRS and CDR2 YFSETQ. The CDR3 spans 14 residues.

This clone was detected only once. This chain joins TRBV27 and TRBJ1-1; D is uncertain. CDR1 MNHEY and CDR2 SMNVEV come from the germline V gene (reference sequence). This CDR3 has 14 residues. Trimming stripped 5 bases from V and 3 bases from J, with 13 bases between. For the CDR3, the DNA is TGTGCCAGCAGTCCCCCCCAGGCGCACACTGAAGCTTTCTTT. Its protein is CASSPPQAHTEAFF.

V is TRBV18 and J is TRBJ2-2; TRBD2 matches at 8 bases. CDR1 and CDR2 from the germline V gene are KGHSH and LQKENI. Losses at the gene ends were 2 bases for V and 2 bases for J; bases not matched to a gene: 4. The CDR3 has 16 amino acids. CDR3 region: CASSPKLAENTGELFF. CDR3 DNA: TGTGCCAGCTCACCAAAACTAGCGGAAAACACCGGGGAGCTGTTTTTT.

The rearrangement joins TRBV4-3 to TRBJ2-5; D not resolved. Trimming left V 0 bases short and J 5 bases short, with 16 bases between. The CDR3 is 16 amino acids. Germline values: CDR1 LGHNA, CDR2 YSLEER. CDR3: CASSQDTLLVGETQYF. CDR3 nucleotide sequence: TGCGCCAGCAGCCAAGATACCCTCTTGGTGGGCGAGACCCAGTACTTC.

The V and J genes are TRBV29-1 and TRBJ2-7; possible D gene TRBD1, 6 bases. With 2 bases removed from V and 3 bases from J, the gap between germline ends came to 14 bases. Germline CDR1 and CDR2: SQVTM and ANQGSEA. This CDR3 is built from 14 residues. CDR3 DNA: TGCAGCGTTGAAACACCAGGGGATGGCTACGAGCAGTACTTC. Translating gives CSVETPGDGYEQYF.

The chain links TRBV5-5 to TRBJ2-7; TRBD1 aligns across 7 bases. This CDR3 region has 15 residues. CDR1 is SGHKS and CDR2 is YYEKEE in the germline V gene (reference sequence). The V segment lost 3 bases and the J segment 5 bases; nucleotides outside the gene matches: 11. CDR3 protein: CASSSRQGTRNEQYF. The CDR3 coding sequence is TGTGCCAGCAGCTCCCGACAGGGCACGAGAAACGAGCAGTACTTC.

The J gene is TRBJ1-2, the V gene TRBV11-1; TRBD1 matches at 9 bases. The CDR3 contains 16 residues. Germline V lookup: CDR1 SGHAT, CDR2 FQDESV (reference sequence). The ends lost 7 bases at V and 3 bases at J; junction bases unmatched: 12. The CDR3 here is CASTVTGGDFDYGYTF. The CDR3 DNA is TGTGCCAGCACCGTAACAGGGGGCGATTTCGACTATGGCTACACCTTC.

The rearrangement uses TRBV6-1 and TRBJ1-2; the match to TRBD1 covers 8 bases. The trim removed 10 bases at V and 4 bases at J, leaving 14 bases unmatched. This CDR3 has 15 amino acids. The germline V gene has CDR1 MNHNS and CDR2 SASEGT. CDR3 nucleotide sequence: TGTGCCACCAGATTCCAGGGGGCAGGACCCTATGGCTACACCTTC. As protein: CATRFQGAGPYGYTF.

This clone was found once. V gene TRBV7-3 combines with J gene TRBJ1-1; a possible D gene is TRBD1 (6 bases). The germline CDR1 and CDR2 sequences are SGHTA and FQGTGA. Trimming took off 5 bases at V and 5 bases at J, with 12 bases between the two ends. The CDR3 consists of 13 residues. The CDR3 nucleotides are TGTGCCAGCAGCCCCCGTACAGGGACTGAAGCTTTCTTT. This sequence encodes CASSPRTGTEAFF.

Concerning this clone: Other nucleotide sequences from this sample produce the same CDR3. This sequence joins TRBV20-1 and TRBJ2-7; D is unresolved. Germline assignment: CDR1 DFQATT and CDR2 SNEGSKA (reference sequence). The CDR3 loop spans 11 amino acids. V lost 6 bases, J lost 3 bases, and 9 bases lay in between. The CDR3 region is CSARSDYEQYF. As DNA, the CDR3 is TGCAGTGCAAGAAGCGACTACGAGCAGTACTTC.

The chain has TRBV4-3 and TRBJ2-7, with 8 bases lining up with TRBD1. CDR1 and CDR2 from the germline V gene are LGHNA and YSLEER. Trimming removed 0 bases from V and 4 bases from J; junction bases left unmatched: 8. The CDR3 length is 16 residues. CDR3 DNA sequence: TGCGCCAGCAGCCAAGATACCGGGACAGGAGAATACGAGCAGTACTTC. Residues: CASSQDTGTGEYEQYF.

The chain joins TRBV9 to TRBJ2-7, with 9 bases aligning to TRBD2. Trimming cost V 4 bases and J 3 bases; bases outside gene matches: 8. Germline V gives CDR1 SGDLS, CDR2 YYNGEE. The CDR3 runs to 15 residues. The CDR3 region has the DNA TGTGCCAGCAGCCCAGACGGCGGGGGGGTCTACGAGCAGTACTTC. Its translation is CASSPDGGGVYEQYF.

This clone was seen only once. This chain links TRBV12-5 with TRBJ2-7; D is ambiguous. The CDR3 consists of 12 residues. V dropped 9 bases and J dropped 5 bases, with 14 bases sitting between them. Per germline, CDR1 LGHNT and CDR2 FRNRAP. Here the CDR3 DNA reads TGTGCTAGGGCCCGAAAAAGGAACGAGCAGTACTTC. Translation: CARARKRNEQYF.

The rearrangement joins TRBV2 to TRBJ2-2; 11 positions match TRBD1. Germline CDR1 SNHLY, CDR2 FYNNEI. The CDR3 is made up of 14 amino acids. V trimming: 6 bases; J trimming: 5 bases; junction bases outside the gene matches: 2. The CDR3 reads CASRGDRGTGELFF. CDR3 coding DNA: TGTGCCAGCAGGGGGGACAGGGGGACCGGGGAGCTGTTTTTT.

Concerning this clone: Other DNA variants within this sample encode the same CDR3. The chain combines TRBV18 with TRBJ2-3; D is uncertain. CDR1 is KGHSH and CDR2 is LQKENI in the germline V gene. The CDR3 is made up of 14 amino acids. The V end was cut by 0 bases, the J end by 0 bases, with 4 bases between. This CDR3 reads CASSPPGSTDTQYF. For the CDR3, the DNA is TGTGCCAGCTCACCACCTGGCAGCACAGATACGCAGTATTTT.

The genes are TRBV28 and TRBJ1-1, with unresolved D. Trimming stripped 6 bases from V and 0 bases from J, with 11 bases between. The CDR3 length is 14 residues. Germline loops: CDR1 MDHEN, CDR2 SYDVKM. The DNA for the CDR3 is TGTGCCAGCAGGTATTCCGGGATGAACACTGAAGCTTTCTTT. Translating gives CASRYSGMNTEAFF.

The table lists this clone with a few counts. The chain uses TRBV6-6 and TRBJ2-2; D is perhaps TRBD1 or TRBD2 (6 bases each). Germline V gene lookup returns CDR1 MNHNY and CDR2 SVGAGI (reference sequence). The CDR3 totals 13 residues. The DNA for the CDR3 is TGTGCTCACAGGGACTCGAACACCGGGGAGCTGTTTTTT. Translating it yields CAHRDSNTGELFF.